The 10 T cell receptor beta chains below come from one sample, sequenced in a study of cytomegalovirus exposure and HLA in healthy donors (dated by TCRdb to 2016 to 2017). To prepare the library, the immunoSEQ multiplex PCR assay was applied. The multiplex PCR relied on a mix of 60 forward primers for TCR Vbeta segments and 13 reverse primers for TCR Jbeta segments. TCRdb stores this immuneACCESS table with in-frame sequences only. Part of the clones is absent; in the studies checked, under half of the shortfall reflects unresolved V genes, and no reason is known for the rest. Recorded for this sample are 150,000 to 180,000 clones; about 68% of them occurred a single time. The ten most abundant clones make up about 2.1% of the sample. The sequenced sample consisted of PBMCs. The source is a man aged 30-40 years in good health and CMV-seronegative.

The chain employs TRBV5-6 and TRBJ2-5, with D perhaps TRBD1 (6 bases). Trimming stripped 1 base from V and 2 bases from J, with 12 bases between. From germline, CDR1 is SGHDT and CDR2 YYEEEE. The length of the CDR3 is 15 residues. CDR3 bases: TGTGCCAGCAGCTTGTTCTTTACAGGGCAAGAGACCCAGTACTTC. It encodes CASSLFFTGQETQYF. Supplemented by reference TRBV5-6 and TRBJ2-5, the full variable domain reads DAGVTQSPTHLIKTRGQQVTLRCSPKSGHDTVSWYQQALGQGPQFIFQYYEEEERQRGNFPDRFSGHQFPNYSSELNVNALLLGDSALYLCASSLFFTGQETQYFGPGTRLLVL.

The chain carries TRBV7-2 and TRBJ2-1; 9 bases match TRBD2. The CDR3 length is 19 residues. Germline CDR1 is SGHTA and CDR2 is FQGNSA. Trimming at V came to 2 bases and at J to 5 bases, leaving 16 bases not matched to a gene. The CDR3 DNA reads TGTGCCAGCAGCTTAAGGTATGGGCCCCGACTAGCGGAAAACAATGAGCAGTTCTTC. It codes for CASSLRYGPRLAENNEQFF. Complete variable domain (other parts from reference TRBV7-2 and TRBJ2-1): GAGVSQSPSNKVTEKGKDVELRCDPISGHTALYWYRQSLGQGLEFLIYFQGNSAPDKSGLPSDRFSAERTGGSVSTLTIQRTQQEDSAVYLCASSLRYGPRLAENNEQFFGPGTRLTVL.

This clone appeared a few times. The chain combines TRBV6-5 with TRBJ2-3; maybe TRBD2 (6 bases). Per the germline V gene, CDR1 is MNHEY and CDR2 is SVGAGI. This CDR3 is built from 15 residues. The V and J ends lost 7 bases and 4 bases respectively, with 18 bases between them. The CDR3 sequence is CASTGWGEGSDTQYF. CDR3 bases: TGTGCCAGCACCGGGTGGGGGGAAGGGTCAGATACGCAGTATTTT.

The count of this clone is one. The rearrangement joins TRBV28 to TRBJ1-2; D is perhaps TRBD1 (6 bases). This CDR3 spans 13 amino acids. Germline V CDR1 and CDR2: MDHEN, SYDVKM. Trimming left V 5 bases short and J 7 bases short, with 14 bases between. CDR3 in DNA: TGTGCCAGCAGTACAGGGTCCCCTCGTGGCTACACCTTC. This sequence encodes CASSTGSPRGYTF.

The V gene is TRBV6-5, the J gene TRBJ2-7, with D maybe TRBD1 (6 bases). Germline CDR1 reads MNHEY; CDR2 reads SVGAGI. The CDR3 is 16 amino acids. V was clipped by 4 bases and J by 3 bases, with 19 bases between them. The CDR3 nucleotides are TGTGCCAGCAGTTCCCTCTACAGGGCTAGTAGCTACGAGCAGTACTTC. Translated: CASSSLYRASSYEQYF.

The V gene is TRBV19, the J gene TRBJ2-1, with TRBD1 matching 11 bases. Per germline, CDR1 LNHDA and CDR2 SQIVND (reference sequence). This CDR3 is 16 amino acids long. The V gene end was trimmed by 4 bases and the J gene end by 4 bases; junction bases not matched to a gene: 6. CDR3 DNA: TGTGCCAGTAGTACCGGGACAGGGGGGGTATACAATGAGCAGTTCTTC. Translating gives CASSTGTGGVYNEQFF.

CDR3 in DNA: TGTGCCAGCAGCTCTGTTCGGGGGGCCCAACTCTACGAGCAGTACTTC. Amino acid sequence: CASSSVRGAQLYEQYF. The chain carries TRBV7-9 and TRBJ2-7; maybe TRBD2 (7 bases). The V gene's germline CDR1 is SEHNR and CDR2 FQNEAQ (reference sequence). The CDR3 covers 16 residues. The V and J ends lost 4 bases and 3 bases respectively, with 19 bases between them. The whole variable domain, filled in from reference TRBV7-9 and TRBJ2-7, reads DTGVSQNPRHKITKRGQNVTFRCDPISEHNRLYWYRQTLGQGPEFLTYFQNEAQLEKSRLLSDRFSAERPKGSFSTLEIQRTEQGDSAMYLCASSSVRGAQLYEQYFGPGTRLTVT.

V usage is TRBV10-1 and J usage is TRBJ1-2; 8 bases line up with TRBD1. V dropped 6 bases and J dropped 4; count of bases not matched to a gene: 10. The CDR3 sequence is 15 residues long. Germline V gene lookup returns CDR1 WNHNN and CDR2 SYGVQD (reference sequence). This CDR3 is CASRRAGGTIYGYTF. The CDR3 bases are TGCGCCAGCAGAAGAGCAGGGGGCACCATCTATGGCTACACCTTC.

The V call is TRBV6-6, the J call TRBJ2-5; D possibly corresponds to TRBD1 (5 bases). The V and J ends lost 6 bases and 9 bases respectively, with 20 bases between them. This CDR3 has 14 amino acids. Germline CDR1 reads MNHNY; CDR2 reads SVGAGI (reference sequence). The CDR3 nucleotides are TGTGCCAGCAGCAATGCTGGGGCCGTAGGGGCCCAGTACTTC. Translation gives CASSNAGAVGAQYF.

This clone was counted once. The chain combines TRBV7-9 with TRBJ2-1; 8 nucleotides align to TRBD1. The germline gives CDR1 SEHNR, CDR2 FQNEAQ (reference sequence). Germline trimming cut 8 bases from V and 3 bases from J; bases unmatched to any gene: 9. The CDR3 loop spans 15 amino acids. The CDR3 DNA follows: TGTGCCAGCTCCCGACCCGGGACAGGCTACAATGAGCAGTTCTTC. Its protein product is CASSRPGTGYNEQFF.